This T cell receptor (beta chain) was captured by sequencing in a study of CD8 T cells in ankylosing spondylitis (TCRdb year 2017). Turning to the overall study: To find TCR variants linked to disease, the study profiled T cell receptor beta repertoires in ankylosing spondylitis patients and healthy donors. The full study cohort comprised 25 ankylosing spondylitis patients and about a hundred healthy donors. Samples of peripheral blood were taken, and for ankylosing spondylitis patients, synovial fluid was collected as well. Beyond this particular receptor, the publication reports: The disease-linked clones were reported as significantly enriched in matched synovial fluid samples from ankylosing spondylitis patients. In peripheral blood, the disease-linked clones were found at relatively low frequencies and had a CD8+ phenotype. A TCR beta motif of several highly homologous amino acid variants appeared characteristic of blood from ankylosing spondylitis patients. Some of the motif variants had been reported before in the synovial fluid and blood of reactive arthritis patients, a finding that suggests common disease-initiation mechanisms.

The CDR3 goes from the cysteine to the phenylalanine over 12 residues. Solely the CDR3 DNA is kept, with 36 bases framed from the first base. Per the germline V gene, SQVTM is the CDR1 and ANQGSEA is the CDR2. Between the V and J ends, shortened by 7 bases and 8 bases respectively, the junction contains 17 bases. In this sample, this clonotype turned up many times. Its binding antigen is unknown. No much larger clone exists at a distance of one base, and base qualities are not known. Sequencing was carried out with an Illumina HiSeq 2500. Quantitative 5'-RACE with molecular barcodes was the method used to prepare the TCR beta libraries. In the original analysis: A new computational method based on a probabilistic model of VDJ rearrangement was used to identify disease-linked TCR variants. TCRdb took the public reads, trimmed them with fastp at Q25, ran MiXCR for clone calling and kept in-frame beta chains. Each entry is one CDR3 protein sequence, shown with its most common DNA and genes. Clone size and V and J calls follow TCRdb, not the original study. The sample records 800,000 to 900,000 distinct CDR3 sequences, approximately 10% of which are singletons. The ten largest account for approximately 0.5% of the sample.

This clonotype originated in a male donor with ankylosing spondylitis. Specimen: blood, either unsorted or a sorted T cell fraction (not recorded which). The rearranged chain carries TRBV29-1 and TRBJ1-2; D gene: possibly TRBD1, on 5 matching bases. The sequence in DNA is TGCAGCGGCTACGAGGAGGGGTACGGCTACACCTTC. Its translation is CSGYEEGYGYTF.